The present TCR beta chain was sequenced within a study of spatial heterogeneity in lung cancer (dated by TCRdb to between 2018 and 2020). With respect to the entire study: Beta-chain transcripts were consistently detected in greater numbers than alpha-chain transcripts, which likely reflected higher beta-chain transcript abundance. In non-small cell lung cancer, the study made a quantitative comparison of TCR alpha and beta repertoires among multiple tumor regions, matched nontumor lung and blood. Nonsynonymous mutation counts, determined by whole-exome sequencing of tumor tissue, were related to features of the TCR repertoire. In tumor regions, TCR transcript counts showed a strong correlation with a T cell transcriptional module score derived from matched bulk RNA-seq. At surgery, hundreds of tumor regions, roughly 63 matched nontumor lung samples and 56 PBMC samples were TCR-sequenced for both alpha and beta chains. In the raw uncorrected reads, each unique combination of TCR and UMI appeared on average more than ten times.

The library was obtained by 5' RACE. Sequencing relied on a NextSeq 500. In the TCR library protocol, a unique molecular identifier was attached to each TCR cDNA molecule so that PCR and sequencing errors could be corrected. The paper's processing steps were these. Decombinator tools were used for TCR identification, UMI-based error correction and CDR3 extraction. TCRs above a frequency of 2 per 1,000, corresponding to the top 1% of the tumor frequency distribution, were defined as expanded. Expanded tumor TCRs statistically deemed absent (corrected P<0.05) from at least one tumor region were classed as regional, and all other expanded tumor TCRs were classed as ubiquitous. Renyi diversity was calculated using the R vegan package after each repertoire was subsampled 100 times to 5,000 TCRs. CDR3 similarity networks were built from amino acid triplet string-kernel similarity, connecting CDR3s with pairwise similarity above 0.82. Clones were called with MiXCR by TCRdb after fastp trimmed the public reads at Q25, and only in-frame beta chains were retained. Every CDR3 protein is listed once, alongside the most common genes and DNA of its rows. What appears here as the V and J calls and clone size reflects TCRdb's work, not the paper's. The sample yields around 5,000 distinct CDR3 sequences; roughly 29% were counted once. The ten largest account for about 28% of the sample.

V was cut back by 0 bases and J by 6 bases, leaving a gap of 12 bases between them. According to the germline V gene, CDR1 reads MGHRA and CDR2 reads YSYEKL. The cysteine opens and the phenylalanine closes a CDR3 of 15 amino acids. Only the CDR3 region is kept as DNA, spanning 45 bases read in frame from base 1. This clonotype is medium-sized (0.01 to 0.1%) in terms of sample share. Its antigen specificity is not known. Base qualities are not provided; no much larger clone lies one nucleotide away. General findings and caveats noted by the study authors: A correlation was observed between the number of expanded intratumoral alpha and beta TCRs and the tumor nonsynonymous mutation count. TCR-seq was estimated to cover only roughly 7% of tumor T cells for alpha chains and about 13% for beta chains. Additional single-cell paired TCR alpha and beta sequencing was considered necessary to confirm, at a functional level, the hypothesis that regional TCRs recognize regional mutations. The count of ubiquitous expanded TCRs correlated with the count of ubiquitous nonsynonymous mutations, and the count of regional expanded TCRs correlated with the count of regional nonsynonymous mutations.

The time point label, as the study defines it: sample taken at primary tumor resection. The donors were 60 to 80 patients from the lung TRACERx cohort who had early-stage, untreated non-small cell lung cancer. For TCR sequencing, whole RNA was extracted from tumor and nontumor lung tissue, or from cryopreserved PBMC samples, and no cell sorting was done. Only patients for whom sufficient RNA was available from at least two tumor regions were selected for TCR sequencing. Tumor and adjacent nontumor lung specimens were reviewed by a lung pathologist before selection. The sequence links TRBV4-1 to TRBJ2-1; no D segment can be confidently identified. This receptor was identified in a female donor with early-stage non-small cell lung cancer. Sequences were derived from lung tumor tissue, sampled at surgery. The DNA reads TGCGCCAGCAGCCAAGAATTCGGCCTATTCAATGAGCAGTTCTTC. This is translated as CASSQEFGLFNEQFF.